The rows below give T cell receptor beta chains drawn from one sample of a study of control samples from healthy donors and cancer patients. The data were produced by immunoSEQ multiplex PCR, yet TCRdb's version contains in-frame clones alone and is incomplete. The data hold fewer than 200,000 clones, with over 85% observed a single time. Sequences were obtained from blood. The receptors shown here come from a man aged 25-45 years in good health. Both conserved end residues are part of each CDR3. D genes are given only for firm matches. Only part of the rows carry a size: once, few, many, or a class if the clone is expanded.

CDR3aa,CDR3nt,len,abundance,d_gene,v_gene,j_gene
CATSDLRTGGAYNEQFF,TGTGCCACCAGTGATTTGCGTACCGGGGGGGCATACAATGAGCAGTTCTTC,17,.,TRBD2,TRBV24-1,TRBJ2-1
CASRDRANTGELFF,TGTGCCAGCAGGGACAGGGCGAACACCGGGGAGCTGTTTTTT,14,.,TRBD1,TRBV6-4,TRBJ2-2
CAWSHGKGEQYF,TGTGCCTGGAGTCATGGGAAGGGAGAGCAGTACTTC,12,.,.,TRBV30,TRBJ2-7
CATSRARDSSSYEQYF,TGTGCCACCAGCAGAGCCCGGGACAGTAGCTCCTACGAGCAGTACTTC,16,once,TRBD1,TRBV15,TRBJ2-7
CASRDKGLGQPQHF,TGTGCCAGCCGGGACAAGGGTCTTGGTCAGCCCCAGCATTTT,14,.,.,TRBV2,TRBJ1-5
CASSLDGRSGANVLTF,TGCGCCAGCAGCTTGGACGGCCGCTCTGGGGCCAACGTCCTGACTTTC,16,.,.,TRBV5-1,TRBJ2-6
CASSQGTNTEAFF,TGTGCCAGCAGTCAGGGGACGAACACTGAAGCTTTCTTT,13,.,.,TRBV27,TRBJ1-1
CASRREYSGANVLTF,TGCGCCAGCAGAAGAGAGTACTCTGGGGCCAACGTCCTGACTTTC,15,.,.,TRBV5-1,TRBJ2-6
CATSRIRASGETQYF,TGTGCCACCAGCAGGATCCGGGCCTCAGGAGAGACCCAGTACTTC,15,.,.,TRBV15,TRBJ2-5
CASSQGYDSPLHF,TGTGCCAGCAGCCAGGGGTACGATTCACCCCTCCACTTT,13,.,.,TRBV3-1/TRBV3-2,TRBJ1-6
CASSHGREPQHF,TGTGCCAGCAGCCACGGTAGGGAGCCCCAGCATTTT,12,.,.,TRBV14,TRBJ1-5
CASSQVGGQGNTIYF,TGTGCCAGCAGCCAAGTAGGGGGTCAAGGAAACACCATATATTTT,15,.,.,TRBV3-1/TRBV3-2,TRBJ1-3
CASSLDRSSNQPQHF,TGTGCCAGCAGTTTGGACAGGAGCAGCAATCAGCCCCAGCATTTT,15,.,TRBD1,TRBV27,TRBJ1-5
CASSLTRTGDDGYTF,TGTGCCAGCTCACTCACTCGGACAGGGGACGATGGCTACACCTTC,15,.,TRBD1,TRBV18,TRBJ1-2
CASSERPNTGELFF,TGTGCCAGCAGTGAAAGACCGAACACCGGGGAGCTGTTTTTT,14,.,.,TRBV2,TRBJ2-2
CVARGKYNEQFF,TGTGTAGCCAGGGGAAAGTACAATGAGCAGTTCTTC,12,.,.,TRBV28,TRBJ2-1
CASSAPPGVITGELFF,TGTGCCAGCTCCGCCCCCCCGGGAGTGATTACCGGGGAGCTGTTTTTT,16,.,.,TRBV28,TRBJ2-2
CASSGYQETQYF,TGTGCCAGCTCTGGATACCAAGAGACCCAGTACTTC,12,.,.,TRBV6-5,TRBJ2-5
CSARDQNEQFF,TGCAGTGCTAGAGATCAGAATGAGCAGTTCTTC,11,few,.,TRBV20-1,TRBJ2-1
CASSQWEWGYTF,TGTGCCAGCAGCCAATGGGAGTGGGGCTACACCTTC,12,.,.,TRBV6-5,TRBJ1-2
CAISEPGGQGARDEQYF,TGTGCCATCAGTGAGCCAGGGGGGCAGGGTGCTAGGGACGAGCAGTACTTC,17,.,.,TRBV10-3,TRBJ2-7
CASSSPIPRRNYEQYF,TGTGCCAGCAGTTCCCCGATTCCCCGGAGAAACTACGAGCAGTACTTC,16,.,.,TRBV28,TRBJ2-7
CASSLIGFMNTEAFF,TGCGCCAGCAGCTTAATAGGTTTCATGAACACTGAAGCTTTCTTT,15,.,.,TRBV5-1,TRBJ1-1
CASSPRSRGTGELFF,TGTGCCAGCAGCCCAAGGTCAAGAGGAACCGGGGAGCTGTTTTTT,15,once,.,TRBV7-3,TRBJ2-2
CASSEGTSLHEQYF,TGTGCCAGCAGCGAAGGAACTAGTCTGCACGAGCAGTACTTC,14,.,.,TRBV6-1,TRBJ2-7
CASSLAQSQGTQYF,TGCGCCAGCAGCTTGGCACAGTCCCAGGGGACCCAGTACTTC,14,few,.,TRBV5-1,TRBJ2-5
CASSQEASPGTGVYLLNSPLHF,TGCGCCAGCAGCCAAGAGGCCTCCCCCGGGACAGGGGTCTATTTACTCAATTCACCCCTCCACTTT,22,.,TRBD1,TRBV4-1,TRBJ1-6
CASSVAGSTDTQYF,TGTGCCAGCAGCGTAGCAGGGAGCACAGATACGCAGTATTTT,14,.,.,TRBV9,TRBJ2-3
CASSSYRGQETQYF,TGTGCCAGCAGCTCTTACAGGGGCCAAGAGACCCAGTACTTC,14,.,TRBD1,TRBV5-6,TRBJ2-5
CASSQANMGFTDTQYF,TGCGCCAGCAGCCAAGCGAACATGGGCTTCACAGATACGCAGTATTTT,16,.,.,TRBV4-1,TRBJ2-3
CASSGTSDKTQYF,TGTGCCAGCAGCGGTACTAGCGATAAAACCCAGTACTTC,13,.,TRBD2,TRBV9,TRBJ2-5
CASSRNTEAFF,TGCGCCAGCAGCAGGAACACTGAAGCTTTCTTT,11,.,.,TRBV4-1,TRBJ1-1
CASSPFVQDPEEKLFF,TGTGCCAGCAGCCCCTTTGTGCAGGACCCAGAGGAAAAACTGTTTTTT,16,.,.,TRBV9,TRBJ1-4
CASSSSSGSLTKTQYF,TGTGCCAGCAGTTCCTCTAGCGGGAGTTTGACGAAGACCCAGTACTTC,16,.,TRBD2,TRBV27,TRBJ2-5
CASSLGSSFSNQPQHF,TGTGCCAGCAGCTTAGGATCGAGCTTTAGCAATCAGCCCCAGCATTTT,16,.,.,TRBV7-9,TRBJ1-5
CASSLWSGSHVDTEAFF,TGTGCCAGCAGTTTATGGTCGGGGTCCCATGTTGACACTGAAGCTTTCTTT,17,.,.,TRBV27,TRBJ1-1
CASSLLSGGTYEQYF,TGTGCCAGCAGCCTACTGAGCGGGGGGACCTACGAGCAGTACTTC,15,.,TRBD2,TRBV3-1/TRBV3-2,TRBJ2-7
CASSLGQGTEQYF,TGTGCCAGCAGCCTCGGACAGGGTACCGAGCAGTACTTC,13,.,TRBD1,TRBV7-2,TRBJ2-7
CASSSRNQPQHF,TGTGCCAGCAGTTCACGAAATCAGCCCCAGCATTTT,12,.,.,TRBV28,TRBJ1-5
CASSPNMESYGYTF,TGCGCCAGCAGCCCAAATATGGAGTCCTATGGCTACACCTTC,14,.,.,TRBV5-1,TRBJ1-2
CASSPGQTIGNTIYF,TGTGCCAGCAGCCCCGGACAGACCATAGGAAACACCATATATTTT,15,.,.,TRBV6-6,TRBJ1-3
CASSHRQGPLFF,TGTGCCAGCAGCCACAGACAGGGACCACTGTTTTTT,12,.,TRBD1,TRBV11-2,TRBJ1-4
CASSQSMGLTEAFF,TGTGCCAGCAGCCAATCAATGGGGCTCACTGAAGCTTTCTTT,14,.,.,TRBV3-1/TRBV3-2,TRBJ1-1
CASSELGWTGGNTGELFF,TGTGCCAGCAGTGAATTAGGCTGGACAGGGGGTAACACCGGGGAGCTGTTTTTT,18,.,TRBD1,TRBV2,TRBJ2-2
CASSPGGQQTDTQYF,TGTGCCAGCTCACCAGGGGGACAGCAAACAGATACGCAGTATTTT,15,.,TRBD1,TRBV18,TRBJ2-3
CASRWGLKNYGYTF,TGTGCCAGCAGGTGGGGACTGAAAAACTATGGCTACACCTTC,14,.,.,TRBV7-2,TRBJ1-2
CASKQGANYGYTF,TGTGCCAGCAAGCAGGGGGCTAACTATGGCTACACCTTC,13,.,TRBD1,TRBV6-5,TRBJ1-2
CASSSRDSIRQPQHF,TGTGCCAGCAGCTCCCGTGACTCAATCAGGCAGCCCCAGCATTTT,15,.,.,TRBV5-6,TRBJ1-5
CASSSPGRSWGYTF,TGTGCCAGCAGCTCCCCGGGGCGCTCTTGGGGCTACACCTTC,14,.,.,TRBV5-6,TRBJ1-2
CATKDEGGHQPQHF,TGTGCCACCAAGGACGAGGGGGGACATCAGCCCCAGCATTTT,14,.,.,TRBV19,TRBJ1-5
CAISRGTEAFF,TGTGCCATTTCGAGGGGCACTGAAGCTTTCTTT,11,.,.,TRBV6-5,TRBJ1-1
CASSLPGLAGLLAYEQYF,TGTGCCAGCAGTCTCCCGGGACTAGCGGGATTATTAGCCTACGAGCAGTACTTC,18,.,TRBD2,TRBV28,TRBJ2-7
CASSLEVRVNTEAFF,TGTGCCAGCAGCTTAGAAGTTAGGGTGAACACTGAAGCTTTCTTT,15,.,.,TRBV7-2,TRBJ1-1
CASSQGLRQGFSGNTIYF,TGCGCCAGCAGCCAAGGGTTGAGACAGGGTTTCTCTGGAAACACCATATATTTT,18,.,TRBD1,TRBV4-1,TRBJ1-3
CASSRTLTGYTEAFF,TGTGCCAGCAGCCGGACTCTGACAGGGTACACTGAAGCTTTCTTT,15,.,TRBD1,TRBV14,TRBJ1-1
CASSLDGANTEAFF,TGCGCCAGCAGCTTGGACGGGGCGAACACTGAAGCTTTCTTT,14,.,.,TRBV5-1,TRBJ1-1
CASSPLSRDRGLGYTF,TGTGCCAGCAGTCCCCTAAGCCGGGACAGGGGGCTCGGCTACACCTTC,16,.,TRBD1,TRBV28,TRBJ1-2
CASSPLGEVTGELFF,TGTGCCAGCAGTCCCCTGGGGGAGGTGACCGGGGAGCTGTTTTTT,15,.,.,TRBV6-6,TRBJ2-2